These T cell receptor beta chains were read from a single sample in a study of preoperative IRX-2 immunotherapy in early breast cancer. Sequencing used immunoSEQ multiplex PCR; TCRdb keeps in-frame clones, though not all of them. Of 75,000 to 100,000 clones in the sample, 86% were seen once. This material consisted of tumor tissue, taken after IRX-2 immunotherapy. These receptors were obtained from a human donor with breast cancer. Each CDR3 is given with its conserved first and last residue. A D gene is named only where the DNA matches it firmly. Some rows have no size entry. The others give once, few or many, or a class for an expanded clone.

D: TRBD1
size: many
V: TRBV11-3
J: TRBJ2-5
DNA: TGTGCCAGCAGTACAGGGGCCGGTTCAAAGACCCAGTACTTC
CDR3: CASSTGAGSKTQYF

D: TRBD1
size: once
V: TRBV6-8
J: TRBJ2-7
DNA: TGTGCCAGCAGTCGAACCCCGGGGACAGCCATAACCTACGAGCAGTACTTC
CDR3: CASSRTPGTAITYEQYF

D: -
size: -
V: TRBV29-1
J: TRBJ2-7
DNA: TGCAGCGTTGAAGATCGGGGTTTTCAGCAGTACTTC
CDR3: CSVEDRGFQQYF

D: -
size: -
V: TRBV28
J: TRBJ1-1
DNA: TGTGCCAGCAGCCTCCCAAGTCGTCGCACTGAAGCTTTCTTT
CDR3: CASSLPSRRTEAFF

D: -
size: -
V: TRBV19
J: TRBJ2-4
DNA: TGTGCCAGTAGTGAGGTGTGGGGCATTCAGTACTTC
CDR3: CASSEVWGIQYF

D: -
size: once
V: TRBV7-5
J: TRBJ1-5
DNA: TGTGCCAGCAGCCAGGAGACAGGGCGCAATCAGCCCCAGCATTTT
CDR3: CASSQETGRNQPQHF

D: TRBD1
size: -
V: TRBV14
J: TRBJ1-5
DNA: TGTGCCAGCAGCCAAGGGACAGGACCTAATCAGCCCCAGCATTTT
CDR3: CASSQGTGPNQPQHF

D: -
size: few
V: TRBV28
J: TRBJ2-2
DNA: TGTGCCAGCAGTTTAGGAGGGAACACCGGGGAGCTGTTTTTT
CDR3: CASSLGGNTGELFF

D: -
size: -
V: TRBV19
J: TRBJ1-3
DNA: TGTGCCAGTAGTACCCGAAGCGGACAGACTGGAAACACCATATATTTT
CDR3: CASSTRSGQTGNTIYF

D: TRBD2
size: -
V: TRBV6-8
J: TRBJ2-1
DNA: TGTGCCAGCACCGACCGGGGGGGTTCCGTTGAGCAGTTCTTC
CDR3: CASTDRGGSVEQFF